This entry is about one T cell receptor (beta chain). Original methodology: Quantification of nucleated cells was approximated via reference gene primer amplification. Produced via immunoSEQ multiplex PCR; TCRdb's table is partial and in-frame only. V and J calls and clone size are those listed in that table; D and trimming were worked out from the DNA. Found here are a few hundred thousand clones, approximately 82% of them singletons; the top ten hold less than 6%. Germline V lookup: CDR1 SGHAT, CDR2 FQDESV (reference sequence). This CDR3 spans 14 amino acids. After removal of 5 bases from V and 4 bases from J, the junction contained 5 bases not matched to a gene. The entry originates in a study of blood T cell repertoires in COVID-19. Study information: Samples of COVID-19 (acute and convalescent) were obtained from the United States, Italy and Spain.

This chain uses TRBV11-1 with TRBJ2-4, with 7 bases that match TRBD1. This TCR came from a man between 60 and 70 years old who had recovered from COVID-19. The sequenced sample was peripheral blood. The CDR3 spells CASSKRDSKNIQYF. In nucleotides, the CDR3 is TGTGCCAGCAGCAAACGGGACAGTAAAAACATTCAGTACTTC.